This T cell receptor beta chain was captured in a study of blood T cell repertoires in COVID-19 (dated by TCRdb to 2020 to 2021). General notes on the study: Samples covering the acute and convalescent phases of COVID-19 were provided by collaborators in the United States, Italy and Spain. The prospective study material was composed of cDNA or gDNA derived from T cells, B-cell-depleted T cells, or PBMCs. Deeply sampled blood TCRbeta repertoires from subjects exposed to, actively infected with, or recovered from COVID-19 were included in the dataset. Samples were obtained from the ongoing ImmuneRACE study (first 160 participants) and from approximately 1,200 subjects provided by 6 global collaborators. Where HLA class I and class II types were available, the types were taken from metadata supplied by the sample provider, not from assay-based typing. The repertoires were released in a freely available public database meant as a resource for research on the immune response to SARS-CoV-2. Sample metadata almost always included a de-identified subject ID, COVID-19 status, age in years and sex.

The paper's findings and limits, for the study overall: Clinical and demographic metadata were provided uncurated, with the amount varying by source and participant.

TCRbeta CDR3 regions were amplified from genomic DNA by means of the immunoSEQ Assay, a bias-controlled multiplex PCR. The source study handled its data this way. Nucleated cell counts per sample were estimated from amplification of reference gene primers within the assay. To quantify the absolute abundance of each unique TCRbeta CDR3 rearrangement, sequence reads were collapsed and filtered. For each sample, productive Simpson clonality was calculated as the square root of Simpson's diversity index over productive rearrangements. TCRdb holds this immuneACCESS table with in-frame rearrangements only. Some clones are missing; in checked studies, unresolved V genes explain under half, and the rest has no known cause. Clone size and V and J calls were adopted from that table, with D and trimming inferred from the DNA. The sample profile shows fewer than 350,000 clones; roughly nine tenths of them were found once. Clones ranked in the top ten supply 3.9% of the sample.

Remarks on this clone: What antigen it recognizes has not been identified. Per-base qualities were not stored, and no clone one base away is much larger. The same CDR3 also results from other DNA sequences found in this sample.

One collaborating source in Seattle enrolled patients during active infection and followed them longitudinally through the course of disease. Each collaborating institution followed its own protocols to collect whole blood in K2EDTA tubes. For TCRbeta analysis, collaborators shipped samples in one of three forms: frozen whole blood, isolated PBMCs, or DNA extracted from either of those sample types. The source is a woman in her fifties or sixties with COVID-19, enrolled during active disease. Sequenced sample: peripheral blood.

The sequenced DNA is TGTGCCAGCTCACCCAAGGGGGATCAGCCCCAGCATTTT. Translated, it gives CASSPKGDQPQHF. This receptor chain uses TRBV18 and TRBJ1-5; TRBD1 might be the D gene, on 6 matching bases. The trim is 3 bases for V and 5 bases for J, with a gap of 8 bases between the germline ends. The germline V gene supplies CDR1 KGHSH and CDR2 LQKENI. The CDR3 starts with the cysteine, ends with the phenylalanine, and has 13 residues. Just the 39-base CDR3 DNA is kept, in frame starting at base 1.